This T cell receptor beta chain appears in the sequencing data of a study of blood T cell repertoires in COVID-19. The wider study: The analysed material was cDNA or gDNA that came from T cells, B-cell-depleted T cells, or PBMCs.

This CDR3 is built from 16 residues. Germline V lookup: CDR1 MNHEY, CDR2 SVGAGI. Germline trimming cut 2 bases from V and 6 bases from J; bases unmatched to any gene: 12. Libraries were prepared by immunoSEQ multiplex PCR; TCRdb keeps only in-frame clonotypes and omits some of them. The sample lists 85,000 to 100,000 clones; around 82% were seen once. A single count supports this clone. The chain couples TRBV6-5 to TRBJ1-2, with TRBD1 matching 7 bases. Sequencing was done on a sample of peripheral blood. The receptor's source is a man aged 45-65 years who had recovered from COVID-19. CDR3 sequence (DNA): TGTGCCAGCAGTTACCTCCTTGCCGGGACAGAAAATGGCTACACCTTC. The encoded protein is CASSYLLAGTENGYTF.